This TCR beta chain emerged from a study of OX40 agonist ivuxolimab in advanced cancers. A single count supports this clone. The data were produced by immunoSEQ multiplex PCR, yet TCRdb's version contains in-frame clones alone and is incomplete. The repertoire consists of 18,000 or so clones, with more than 65% occurring once and the leading ten covering approximately 19%. Germline CDR1 and CDR2: MNHEY and SMNVEV (reference sequence). This CDR3 region has 14 residues. The source of this sequence is an adult with an advanced solid tumor such as melanoma, head and neck, liver or kidney cancer. Here the sequenced sample was CD4+ or CD8+ T cells sorted from blood, taken in a trial of the OX40 agonist ivuxolimab. V is TRBV27 and J is TRBJ2-5; D may correspond to TRBD1 or TRBD2 (5 bases each). With the DNA end fitting TRBJ2-7 better, the J assignment may be wrong. CDR3 in amino acids: CASSRGTVGYEQYF. CDR3 nucleotides: TGTGCCAGCAGCCGAGGGACCGTCGGCTACGAGCAGTACTTC.